This T cell receptor beta chain derives from a study of T cells after yellow fever vaccination. Trimming took 5 bases from V and 2 from J, leaving 8 bases between them. The CDR3 consists of 12 residues. CDR1 DFQATT and CDR2 SNEGSKA come from the germline V gene (reference sequence). For TCR, cDNA came from 5'RACE template switching, which added a universal primer site and UMIs. In TCRdb, the 5' RACE reads were re-called with MiXCR into one record per CDR3 protein. The sample has 250,000 to 300,000 distinct CDR3 sequences, roughly 9% seen once; the top ten hold approximately 3.5%. With regard to this clonotype: Its antigen is unidentified.

Study-level results: Clones that expanded after primary vaccination mostly reappeared after the booster (96% CD4, about 89% CD8).

The J gene is TRBJ2-3, the V gene TRBV20-1; D ambiguous. The specimen was CD4+ T cells sorted from PBMCs, collected 5 days after the yellow fever booster vaccination. The origin of this receptor is a man younger than 35 who received the YFV17D yellow fever vaccine. The CDR3 reads CSAPWDTDTQYF. CDR3 bases: TGCAGTGCTCCATGGGACACAGATACGCAGTATTTT.